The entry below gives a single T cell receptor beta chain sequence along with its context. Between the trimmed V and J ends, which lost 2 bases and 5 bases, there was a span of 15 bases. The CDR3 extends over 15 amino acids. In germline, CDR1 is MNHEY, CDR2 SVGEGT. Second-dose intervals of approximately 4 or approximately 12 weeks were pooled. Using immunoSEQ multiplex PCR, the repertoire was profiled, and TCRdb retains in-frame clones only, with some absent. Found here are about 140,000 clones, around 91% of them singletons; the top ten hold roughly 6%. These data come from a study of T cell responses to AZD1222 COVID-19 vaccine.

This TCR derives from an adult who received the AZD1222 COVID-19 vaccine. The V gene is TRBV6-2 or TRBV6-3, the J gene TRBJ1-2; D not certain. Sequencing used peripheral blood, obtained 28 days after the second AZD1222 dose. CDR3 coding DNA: TGTGCCAGCAGTTACGAGGCGAGGTCTCCATATGGCTACACCTTC. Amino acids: CASSYEARSPYGYTF.